This TCR beta chain appears in the sequencing data of a study of blood T cell repertoires in COVID-19 (dated by TCRdb to 2020 to 2022). About the full investigation: Collaborator samples came from the United States, Italy and Spain and covered acute and convalescent phases of COVID-19. The prospective study material was composed of cDNA or gDNA derived from T cells, B-cell-depleted T cells, or PBMCs. Subjects who had been exposed to COVID-19, were actively infected with it, or had recovered from it provided the deeply sampled blood TCRbeta repertoires that made up the dataset. A freely available public database, intended as a resource for researchers studying the immune response to SARS-CoV-2, is where the repertoires were released. The samples were drawn from the first 160 participants of the ongoing ImmuneRACE study and from 1,254 subjects provided by 6 global collaborators. Nearly every sample came with metadata listing a de-identified subject ID, COVID-19 status, age in years and sex. Where available, HLA class I and class II types were obtained from metadata supplied by the sample provider rather than from assay-based typing.

In the germline V gene, CDR1 corresponds to MDHEN and CDR2 to SYDVKM. Trimming removed 4 bases from V and 9 bases from J, leaving 12 bases between the germline ends. The CDR3 spans 12 residues, from the cysteine through the phenylalanine. The CDR3 DNA has 36 bases and is translated from base 1. TCRbeta CDR3 regions were amplified from genomic DNA using the immunoSEQ Assay, a bias-controlled multiplex PCR. In the authors' own workflow: The number of nucleated cells in each sample was estimated by amplification of reference gene primers within the assay. To quantify the absolute abundance of each unique TCRbeta CDR3 rearrangement, sequence reads were collapsed and filtered. For each sample, productive Simpson clonality was calculated by taking the square root of Simpson's diversity index across productive rearrangements. Here the immuneACCESS table is served through TCRdb, limited to in-frame sequences with V and J called. Missing clones are a known gap in these copies; in checked studies unresolved V genes cover under half, and the rest lacks a known reason. V and J calls and clone size follow that table, whereas D and trimming were derived from the DNA. The sample data list about 250,000 clones, and 83% of these were observed just once. The top ten clonotypes cover 3.5% to 4% of the sample.

Participants in the prospective study were enrolled through a virtual design, were aged roughly 18 to 90 years, and lived in under 25 United States geographic areas. Cohort assignment in the prospective study relied on participant-reported clinical history from a screening survey and a study questionnaire. Exposed participants had been in contact, within 2 weeks of entering the study, with a person who had a PCR-confirmed or clinician-diagnosed case of COVID-19. In the prospective study, mobile phlebotomists collected whole blood, serum and a nasopharyngeal or oropharyngeal swab from each participant. Prospective study participants could optionally give additional blood draws and questionnaires over a 2-month period. Blood samples from the prospective study were shipped frozen or at room temperature prior to DNA extraction. Worth noting for this clone: Its antigen is not yet known. The input lacks base qualities; no much larger clone sits a single base away.

Study-wide conclusions, independent of this receptor: The quantity of clinical and demographic metadata differed by source and by participant and was supplied without curation.

The V and J segments used are TRBV28 and TRBJ1-2, with the identity of the D gene unclear. The sequenced sample consisted of PBMCs or T cells enriched from blood (not recorded which). The receptor's source is a woman aged 40-49 years who had been exposed to COVID-19. Here is the DNA: TGTGCCAGCAGTTACCGAAGAGGGAGCTACACCTTC. This translates into CASSYRRGSYTF.